This T cell receptor (beta chain) came from a study of blood T cell repertoires in COVID-19. The assay was immunoSEQ multiplex PCR, and TCRdb's table has in-frame clones only and misses some. The sample lists fewer than 350,000 clones; around four fifths were seen once. This sequence was found in a woman between 50 and 59 years old with active or convalescent COVID-19. Sequencing was carried out using peripheral blood.

The CDR3 spells CASSSSGSGTRGPREQFF. CDR3 in DNA: TGCGCCAGCAGCTCGTCGGGCTCCGGGACTAGGGGCCCGCGGGAGCAGTTCTTC. V and J are TRBV5-1 and TRBJ2-1; 8 positions match TRBD2. The CDR3 has 18 amino acids. V lost 3 bases and J lost 10; bases outside the gene matches: 21. Germline lookup yields CDR1 SGHRS and CDR2 YFSETQ.